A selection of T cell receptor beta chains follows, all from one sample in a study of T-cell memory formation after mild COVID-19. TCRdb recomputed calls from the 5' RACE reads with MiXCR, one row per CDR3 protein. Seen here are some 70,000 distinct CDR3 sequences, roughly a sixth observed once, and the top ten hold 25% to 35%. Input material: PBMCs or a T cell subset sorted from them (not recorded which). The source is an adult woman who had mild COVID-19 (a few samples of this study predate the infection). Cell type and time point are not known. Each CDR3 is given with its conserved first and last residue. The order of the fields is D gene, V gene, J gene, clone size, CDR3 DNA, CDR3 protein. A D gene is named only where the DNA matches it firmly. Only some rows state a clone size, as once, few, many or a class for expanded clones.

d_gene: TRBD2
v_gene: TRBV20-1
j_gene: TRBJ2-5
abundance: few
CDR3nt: TGCAGTGCTGAAATAGCGGGGCTACAGTACTTC
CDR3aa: CSAEIAGLQYF

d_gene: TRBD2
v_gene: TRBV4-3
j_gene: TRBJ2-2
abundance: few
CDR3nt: TGCGCCAGCAGCCTTAGCGGGAGGGCCGAAACCGGGGAGCTGTTTTTT
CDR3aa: CASSLSGRAETGELFF

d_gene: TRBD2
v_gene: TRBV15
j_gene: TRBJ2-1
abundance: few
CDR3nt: TGTGCCACCAGCAGAGCGCCTAGCGGGAATAGGAATGAGCAGTTCTTC
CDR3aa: CATSRAPSGNRNEQFF

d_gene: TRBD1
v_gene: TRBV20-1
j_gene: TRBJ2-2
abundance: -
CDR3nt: TGCAGTGCTAGAGCAAGGGACAGGGCGAACACCGGGGAGCTGTTTTTT
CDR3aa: CSARARDRANTGELFF

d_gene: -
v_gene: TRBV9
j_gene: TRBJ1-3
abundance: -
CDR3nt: TGTGCCAGCAGCGCCGAGGGTTACTCTGGAAACACCATATATTTT
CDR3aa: CASSAEGYSGNTIYF

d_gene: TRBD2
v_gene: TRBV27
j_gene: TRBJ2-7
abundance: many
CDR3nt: TGTGCCAGCAGTGGGCGGGGGGGGTCCTACGAGCAGTACTTC
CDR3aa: CASSGRGGSYEQYF

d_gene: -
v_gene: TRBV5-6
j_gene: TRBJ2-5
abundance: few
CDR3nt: TGTGCCAGCAGCTTGGAGAGGACAGTCCTACAAGAGACCCAGTACTTC
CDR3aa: CASSLERTVLQETQYF

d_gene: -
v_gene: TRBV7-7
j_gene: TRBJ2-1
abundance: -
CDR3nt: TGTGCTAGCAGCTCGGGACCGGGATTAAACAATGAGCAGTTCTTC
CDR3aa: CASSSGPGLNNEQFF

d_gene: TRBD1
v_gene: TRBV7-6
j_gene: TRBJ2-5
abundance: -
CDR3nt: TGTGCCAGCAGCTTCAGGGACAGGGTGCGTGGAGAGACCCAGTACTTC
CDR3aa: CASSFRDRVRGETQYF

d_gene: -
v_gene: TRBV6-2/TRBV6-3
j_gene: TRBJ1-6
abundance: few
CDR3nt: TGTGCCAGCAGCCAAGGACAGTATAATTCACCCCTCCACTTT
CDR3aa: CASSQGQYNSPLHF

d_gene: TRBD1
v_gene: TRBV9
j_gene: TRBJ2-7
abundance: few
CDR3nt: TGTGCCAGCAGCGTAGGGGACAGCCGCTCCTACGAGCAGTACTTC
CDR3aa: CASSVGDSRSYEQYF

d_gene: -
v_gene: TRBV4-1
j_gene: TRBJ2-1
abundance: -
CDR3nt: TGCGCCAGCAGCCAAGGACCCGCGGCCCCCTCCTACAATGAGCAGTTCTTC
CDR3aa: CASSQGPAAPSYNEQFF

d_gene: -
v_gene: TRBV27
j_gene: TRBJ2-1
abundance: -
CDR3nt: TGTGCCAGCAGTTCACTCCGGGACCCCTTGAATGAGCAGTTCTTC
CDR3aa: CASSSLRDPLNEQFF

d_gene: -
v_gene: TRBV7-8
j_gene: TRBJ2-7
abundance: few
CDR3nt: TGTGCCAGCAGCTTAACGGCACCCGAGCAGTACTTC
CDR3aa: CASSLTAPEQYF

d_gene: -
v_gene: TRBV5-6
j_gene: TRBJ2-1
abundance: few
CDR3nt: TGTGCCAGCAGCCCGGACGCAATCCGGCAGTTCTTC
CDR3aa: CASSPDAIRQFF

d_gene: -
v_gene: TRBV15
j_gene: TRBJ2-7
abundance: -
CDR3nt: TGTGCCACCAGCAGAGAGGGGACTTCTGAGCAGTACTTC
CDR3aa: CATSREGTSEQYF

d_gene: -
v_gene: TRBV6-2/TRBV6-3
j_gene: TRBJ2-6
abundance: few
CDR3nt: TGTGCCAGCAGCTACTTCCCTGGGGCCAACGTCCTGACTTTC
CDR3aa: CASSYFPGANVLTF

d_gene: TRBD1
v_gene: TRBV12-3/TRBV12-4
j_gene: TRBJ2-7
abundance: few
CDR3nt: TGTGCCAGCAGATCGACAGGGAGCTCCTACGAGCAGTACTTC
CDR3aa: CASRSTGSSYEQYF

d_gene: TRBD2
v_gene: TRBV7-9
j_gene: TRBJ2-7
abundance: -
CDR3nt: TGTGCCAGCAGCTTAGCTAGCGGGATCACCTACGAGCAGTACTTC
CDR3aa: CASSLASGITYEQYF

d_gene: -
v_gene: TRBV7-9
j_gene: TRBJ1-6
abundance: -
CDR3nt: TGTGCCAGCAGCTTTCCCGGGCCGACTTCACCCCTCCACTTT
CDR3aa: CASSFPGPTSPLHF

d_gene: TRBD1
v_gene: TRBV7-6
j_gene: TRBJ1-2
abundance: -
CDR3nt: TGTGCCAGCAGCTTGGGGGACAGTTCAGCCTATGGCTACACCTTC
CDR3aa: CASSLGDSSAYGYTF

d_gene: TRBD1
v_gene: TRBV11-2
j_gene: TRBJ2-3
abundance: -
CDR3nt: TGTGCCAGCAGCTTGGGAACGGGACAGCCCTCAAGGGGGACGCAGTATTTT
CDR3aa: CASSLGTGQPSRGTQYF

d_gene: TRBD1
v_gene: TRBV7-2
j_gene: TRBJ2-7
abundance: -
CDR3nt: TGTGCCAGCAGCATGACAGGGCCCACCTACGAGCAGTACTTC
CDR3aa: CASSMTGPTYEQYF

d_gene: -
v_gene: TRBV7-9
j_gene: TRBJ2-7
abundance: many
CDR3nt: TGTGCCAGCAGCTCGTCGCAGGGCGAGCAGTACTTC
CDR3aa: CASSSSQGEQYF

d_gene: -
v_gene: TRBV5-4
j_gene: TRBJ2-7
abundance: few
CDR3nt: TGTGCCAGCAGCGCGGGCAGGCGATTTGACGAGCAGTACTTC
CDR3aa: CASSAGRRFDEQYF

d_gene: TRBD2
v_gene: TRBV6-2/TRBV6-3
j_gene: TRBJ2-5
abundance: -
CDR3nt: TGTGCCAGCAGCCGACGACTAGCGGGCCGCCCAGAGACCCAGTACTTC
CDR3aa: CASSRRLAGRPETQYF

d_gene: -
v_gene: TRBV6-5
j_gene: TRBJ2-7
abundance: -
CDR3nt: TGTGCCAGCAGTTACTCTGGGGGCTCCTACGAGCAGTACTTC
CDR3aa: CASSYSGGSYEQYF

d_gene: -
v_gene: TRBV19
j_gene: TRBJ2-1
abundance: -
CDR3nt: TGTGCCAGTCTCTCCAGATCCTACAATGAGCAGTTCTTC
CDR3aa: CASLSRSYNEQFF

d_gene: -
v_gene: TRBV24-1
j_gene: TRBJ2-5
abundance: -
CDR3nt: TGTGCCACCAGTGATGTGGAGACCCAGTACTTC
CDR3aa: CATSDVETQYF

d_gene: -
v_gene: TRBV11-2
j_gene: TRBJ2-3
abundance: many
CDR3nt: TGTGCCAGCAGCTTGATGTTCGGGAGTGAGGATACGCAGTATTTT
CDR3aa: CASSLMFGSEDTQYF

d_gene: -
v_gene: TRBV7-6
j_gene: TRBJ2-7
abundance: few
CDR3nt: TGTGCCAGCAGTCCCAGGGGGGAGGACGAGCAGTACTTC
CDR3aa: CASSPRGEDEQYF

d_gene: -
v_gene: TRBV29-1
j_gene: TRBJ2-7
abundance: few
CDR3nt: TGCAGCGTGCCCGGAACGGGGGTCCACGAGCAGTACTTC
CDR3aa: CSVPGTGVHEQYF

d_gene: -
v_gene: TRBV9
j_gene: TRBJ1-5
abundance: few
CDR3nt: TGTGCCAGCAGCGTAGGGTCAGCTTTCGGGTCGCCCCAGCATTTT
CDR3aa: CASSVGSAFGSPQHF

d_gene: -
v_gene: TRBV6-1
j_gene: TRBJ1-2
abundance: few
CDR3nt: TGTGCCAGCAGCGCAGTGACGCGGGGCGATGGCTACACCTTC
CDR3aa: CASSAVTRGDGYTF

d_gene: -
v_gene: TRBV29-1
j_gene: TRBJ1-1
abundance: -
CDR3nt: TGCAGCGTTGAAGATCTAAACACTGAAGCTTTCTTT
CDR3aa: CSVEDLNTEAFF

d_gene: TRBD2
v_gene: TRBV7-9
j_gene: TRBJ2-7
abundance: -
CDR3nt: TGTGCCAGCAGCTTAGTTTCCTCGGGGGGAAACGAGCAGTACTTC
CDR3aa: CASSLVSSGGNEQYF

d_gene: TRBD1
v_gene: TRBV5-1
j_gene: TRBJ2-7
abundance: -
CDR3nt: TGCGCCAGCAGCTTGGAGGGACAGGGGAACTACGAGCAGTACTTC
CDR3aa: CASSLEGQGNYEQYF

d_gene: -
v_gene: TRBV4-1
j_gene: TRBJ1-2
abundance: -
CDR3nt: TGCGCCAGCAGCCAAGATAAGGGGATTTATGGCTACACCTTC
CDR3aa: CASSQDKGIYGYTF

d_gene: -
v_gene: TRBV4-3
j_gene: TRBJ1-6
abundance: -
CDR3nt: TGCGCCAGCAGCCAAGATCCCCGGCCTCCCAATTCACCCCTCCACTTT
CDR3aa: CASSQDPRPPNSPLHF

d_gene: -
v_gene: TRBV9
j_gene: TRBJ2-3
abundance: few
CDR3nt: TGTGCCAGCAGCGAGTCCTCTAGCACAGATACGCAGTATTTT
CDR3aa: CASSESSSTDTQYF

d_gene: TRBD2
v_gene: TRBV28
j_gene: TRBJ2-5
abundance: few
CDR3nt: TGTGCCAGCAGTCACGATAGGACTAGCTCCCAAGAGACCCAGTACTTC
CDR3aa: CASSHDRTSSQETQYF

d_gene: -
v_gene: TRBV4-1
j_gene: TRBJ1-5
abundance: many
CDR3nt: TGCGCCAGCAGCCAAGTATTGGGGGCAGGGCAGCCCCAGCATTTT
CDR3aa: CASSQVLGAGQPQHF

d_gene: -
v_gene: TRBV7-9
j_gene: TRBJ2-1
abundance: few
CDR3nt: TGTGCCAGCAGCTCTCTAGGGGGAGTAGCCTACAATGAGCAGTTCTTC
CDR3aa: CASSSLGGVAYNEQFF

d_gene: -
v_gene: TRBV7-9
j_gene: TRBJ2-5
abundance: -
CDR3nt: TGTGCCAGCAGCTTAGGCCCCAGGGGAGAGACCCAGTACTTC
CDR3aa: CASSLGPRGETQYF

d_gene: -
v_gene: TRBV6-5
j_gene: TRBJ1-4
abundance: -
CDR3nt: TGTGCCAGCAGTTACTCAACTGCCGGAAAACTGTTTTTT
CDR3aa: CASSYSTAGKLFF

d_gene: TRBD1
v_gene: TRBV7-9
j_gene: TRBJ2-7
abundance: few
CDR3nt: TGTGCCAGCAGCTGGGACAGGAAACTCTACGAGCAGTACTTC
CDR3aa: CASSWDRKLYEQYF

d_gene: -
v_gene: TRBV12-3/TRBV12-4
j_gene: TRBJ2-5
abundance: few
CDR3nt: TGTGCCAGTCAAGGAGGGGGGACCCAGTACTTC
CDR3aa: CASQGGGTQYF

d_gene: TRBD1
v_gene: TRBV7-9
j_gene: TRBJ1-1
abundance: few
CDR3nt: TGTGCCAGCAGCTTCCCCGGACAGGGGAGAGGCACTGAAGCTTTCTTT
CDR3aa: CASSFPGQGRGTEAFF

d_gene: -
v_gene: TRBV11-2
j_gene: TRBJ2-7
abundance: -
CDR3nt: TGTGCCAGCAGCTTAGGGACCGTCGGGACTGCCAACTACGAGCAGTACTTC
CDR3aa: CASSLGTVGTANYEQYF

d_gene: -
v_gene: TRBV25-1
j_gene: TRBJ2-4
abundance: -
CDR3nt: TGTGCCAGCAGTGATGCAGGGTGGCAAAACATTCAGTACTTC
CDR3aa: CASSDAGWQNIQYF

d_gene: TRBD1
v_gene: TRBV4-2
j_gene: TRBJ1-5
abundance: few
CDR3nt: TGTGCCAGCAGCCGCGGGACAGGGAATGCGGGCAATCAGCCCCAGCATTTT
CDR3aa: CASSRGTGNAGNQPQHF

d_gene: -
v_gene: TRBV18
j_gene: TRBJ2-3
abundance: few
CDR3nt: TGTGCCAGCCAGGGGGGAGTCGGCACAGATACGCAGTATTTT
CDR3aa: CASQGGVGTDTQYF

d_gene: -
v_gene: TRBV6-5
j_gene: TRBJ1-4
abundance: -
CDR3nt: TGTGCCAGCGGGGATAGGACAGCCATCTATGAAAAACTGTTTTTT
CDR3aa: CASGDRTAIYEKLFF

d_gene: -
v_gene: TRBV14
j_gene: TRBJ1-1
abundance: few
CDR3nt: TGTGCCAGCAGCCCGGGAGACGCTTACAGGGATCTGAACACTGAAGCTTTCTTT
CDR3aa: CASSPGDAYRDLNTEAFF